This T cell receptor beta chain originates from a study of blood T cell repertoires in COVID-19. About the study: Sample material is recorded as cDNA or gDNA derived from T cells, B-cell-depleted T cells, or PBMCs.

This table comes from immunoSEQ multiplex PCR, and its TCRdb copy is limited to in-frame clones, with some not included. The sample holds a few hundred thousand clones, about 87% seen once. Trimming removed 1 base from V and 9 bases from J; junction bases left unmatched: 6. The CDR3 consists of 15 residues. From germline, CDR1 is SGHRS and CDR2 YFSETQ. Comments on this clone: Other DNA sequences of this sample code for an identical CDR3.

Participants had their cohort set by participant-reported clinical history. Material: PBMCs or T cells enriched from blood (not recorded which). The source is a young man who had recovered from COVID-19. J is TRBJ1-6 and V is TRBV5-1; 8 nucleotides agree with TRBD1. The CDR3 bases are TGCGCCAGCAGCTTGAAAGGGCAGGGGGCTTCACCCCTCCACTTT. Translating gives CASSLKGQGASPLHF. The full variable domain, rest sourced from reference TRBV5-1 and TRBJ1-6, is KAGVTQTPRYLIKTRGQQVTLSCSPISGHRSVSWYQQTPGQGLQFLFEYFSETQRNKGNFPGRFSGRQFSNSRSEMNVSTLELGDSALYLCASSLKGQGASPLHFGNGTRLTVT.